Each of the 29 T cell receptor beta chains below was sequenced from the same sample in a study of T-cell reconstitution after alpha-beta-depleted transplantation in children. The library targeted TCRbeta and was prepared with unique molecular identifiers. TCRdb itself ran the PCR reads through MiXCR, one entry per CDR3 protein. The sample lists a few hundred thousand distinct CDR3 sequences; 23% were seen once. The sequencing here drew on PBMCs, mostly from graft donor cells, taken 180 days after TCRalphabeta/CD19-depleted stem cell transplant. These receptors originate from a male patient under 18 who had a stem cell transplant for acute lymphoblastic leukemia, so the T cells may come from the graft donor.

V is TRBV5-1 and J is TRBJ2-5; D call uncertain. CDR3 length equals 16 residues. Per germline, CDR1 SGHRS and CDR2 YFSETQ. The germline V and J ends were trimmed by 0 bases and 5 bases, with 17 bases remaining between them. The CDR3 coding sequence is TGCGCCAGCAGCTTGGCCAAGGTTCTAGAAATGGAGACCCAGTACTTC. Residues: CASSLAKVLEMETQYF.

This clonotype was picked up a small number of times. This chain uses TRBV7-2 with TRBJ2-7; possibly TRBD2 for D (6 bases). Germline values: CDR1 SGHTA, CDR2 FQGNSA. This CDR3 is 13 amino acids long. V gave up 2 bases and J gave up 3 bases, with 8 bases separating them. The CDR3 loop is CASSLQDYYEQYF. The DNA of the CDR3 is TGTGCCAGCAGCTTACAGGACTACTACGAGCAGTACTTC.

The rearrangement joins TRBV10-3 to TRBJ1-1; TRBD1 matches at 7 bases. There are 13 residues in the CDR3. The V gene end was trimmed by 8 bases and the J gene end by 0 bases; junction bases not matched to a gene: 3. From germline, CDR1 is ENHRY and CDR2 SYGVKD. The CDR3, as DNA: TGTGCCATCGGCGGGACAGTGAACACTGAAGCTTTCTTT. Encoded protein: CAIGGTVNTEAFF.

The rearrangement uses TRBV5-1 and TRBJ2-3; D perhaps matches TRBD1 (6 bases). Trimming left V 3 bases short and J 2 bases short, with 16 bases between. The CDR3 spans 16 residues. CDR1 is SGHRS and CDR2 is YFSETQ in the germline V gene. The CDR3 DNA reads TGCGCCAGCAGCTCCAAACCCCAGGGGTTCACAGATACGCAGTATTTT. Amino acids: CASSSKPQGFTDTQYF.

The rearrangement uses TRBV20-1 and TRBJ2-7, with D unresolved. CDR1 is DFQATT, CDR2 SNEGSKA, per germline (reference sequence). CDR3 size: 14 residues. The germline V and J ends were trimmed by 0 bases and 4 bases, with 13 bases remaining between them. In DNA form, the CDR3 reads TGCAGTGCTAGAGATAGGATGGTCTTGTACGAGCAGTACTTC. Protein sequence: CSARDRMVLYEQYF.

This clonotype was seen only once. The chain is built from TRBV9 and TRBJ2-4; D gene ambiguous. CDR1 and CDR2 (germline): SGDLS, YYNGEE. This CDR3 has 16 residues. Trimming cost V 0 bases and J 0 bases, with 10 bases left between them. The CDR3 DNA reads as TGTGCCAGCAGCGTAGGGGCGGAAGTAGCCAAAAACATTCAGTACTTC. It yields the protein CASSVGAEVAKNIQYF.

V gene TRBV7-3 combines with J gene TRBJ2-2; D remains unclear. Germline lookup yields CDR1 SGHTA and CDR2 FQGTGA. Trimming removed 5 bases from V and 4 bases from J, with 17 bases in between. This CDR3 is built from 16 residues. The CDR3 nucleotides are TGTGCCAGCAGCCTTCACCACCCTCCGGGCACCGGGGAGCTGTTTTTT. Protein sequence: CASSLHHPPGTGELFF. Full variable domain (remainder filled in from reference TRBV7-3 and TRBJ2-2): GAGVSQTPSNKVTEKGKYVELRCDPISGHTALYWYRQSLGQGPEFLIYFQGTGAADDSGLPNDRFFAVRPEGSVSTLKIQRTERGDSAVYLCASSLHHPPGTGELFFGEGSRLTVL.

The chain joins TRBV5-1 to TRBJ2-7, with D perhaps TRBD1 or TRBD2 (6 bases each). CDR1 is SGHRS and CDR2 is YFSETQ in the germline V gene. Trimming left V 0 bases short and J 6 bases short, with 16 bases between. The CDR3 spans 15 residues. The CDR3 nucleotides read TGCGCCAGCAGCTTGGATCTCGGGGGCCAGCTCGAGCAGTACTTC. It yields the protein CASSLDLGGQLEQYF.

This rearrangement joins TRBV20-1 to TRBJ2-6; TRBD1 is a possible D gene (5 bases). V was cut by 3 bases and J by 1 base, with 19 bases left in between. The CDR3 covers 18 residues. From germline, CDR1 is DFQATT and CDR2 SNEGSKA (reference sequence). The CDR3 spells CSARNWRGARSGANVLTF. CDR3 nucleotides: TGCAGTGCTAGGAATTGGCGTGGGGCTAGGTCTGGGGCCAACGTCCTGACTTTC.

This chain links TRBV7-3 with TRBJ2-1; a possible D gene is TRBD1 (6 bases). From germline, CDR1 is SGHTA and CDR2 FQGTGA. Trimming cost V 5 bases and J 7 bases, with 9 bases left between them. The CDR3 runs 12 residues. CDR3 DNA sequence: TGTGCCAGCAGCGCAACAGGGAATGAGCAGTTCTTC. Translated, it gives CASSATGNEQFF.

This clonotype turned up a few times. The chain uses TRBV7-2 and TRBJ2-1, with D maybe TRBD2 (5 bases). Germline V gives CDR1 SGHTA, CDR2 FQGNSA. The CDR3 runs 14 residues. The V end was cut by 5 bases, the J end by 1 base, with 9 bases between. CDR3 nucleotides: TGTGCCAGCAGCCCAGCGGTATCCTACAATGAGCAGTTCTTC. It codes for CASSPAVSYNEQFF.

This chain connects TRBV5-1 to TRBJ1-2, with D possibly matching TRBD1 (5 bases). Germline CDR1 reads SGHRS; CDR2 reads YFSETQ. The CDR3 extends over 13 amino acids. V was cut by 4 bases and J by 7 bases, with 14 bases left in between. CDR3 sequence: CASSGGTPGGYTF. The CDR3, as DNA: TGCGCCAGCAGCGGCGGGACCCCAGGTGGCTACACCTTC. Variable domain in full (rest from reference TRBV5-1 and TRBJ1-2): KAGVTQTPRYLIKTRGQQVTLSCSPISGHRSVSWYQQTPGQGLQFLFEYFSETQRNKGNFPGRFSGRQFSNSRSEMNVSTLELGDSALYLCASSGGTPGGYTFGSGTRLTVV.

This clonotype was detected only a few times. This rearrangement joins TRBV20-1 to TRBJ1-2; D is ambiguous. This CDR3 spans 15 amino acids. The ends were cut back, 1 base at V and 0 bases at J, with 12 bases in the middle. The germline CDR1 and CDR2 sequences are DFQATT and SNEGSKA (reference sequence). The CDR3 nucleotides are TGCAGTGCTAGAGCGTCAGGTACAGCTAACTATGGCTACACCTTC. Translation gives CSARASGTANYGYTF.

The chain has TRBV6-1 and TRBJ1-5; D is unclear. In germline, CDR1 is MNHNS, CDR2 SASEGT. CDR3 length: 16 residues. V was shortened by 6 bases and J by 0 bases, with 15 bases between the two germline ends. Here the CDR3 DNA reads TGTGCCAGCAGCCCCTCCGTGGGGAATAGCAATCAGCCCCAGCATTTT. Protein: CASSPSVGNSNQPQHF.

The DNA for the CDR3 is TGTGCCAGCAGCACAACAGGGGTTCCTGAAAAACTGTTTTTT. Its protein is CASSTTGVPEKLFF. The V gene is TRBV7-9, the J gene TRBJ1-4, with 7 positions matching TRBD1. CDR3 length: 14 residues. Germline loops: CDR1 SEHNR, CDR2 FQNEAQ (reference sequence). V lost 5 bases and J lost 7; bases outside the gene matches: 7.

This sequence joins TRBV27 and TRBJ2-7; 7 nucleotides match TRBD1. Looked up from germline, CDR1 is MNHEY and CDR2 is SMNVEV (reference sequence). The CDR3 extends over 15 amino acids. With V trimmed by 2 bases and J by 4 bases, 8 bases remained unmatched. The CDR3 DNA reads TGTGCCAGCAGTTTAAGGGGGCCAGCGACGTACGAGCAGTACTTC. Amino acid sequence: CASSLRGPATYEQYF.

This clonotype was found a few times. The CDR3 nucleotides are TGCAGTGCTAGAGATCGGCCGGGGCCGGGGGAGACCCAGTACTTC. It codes for CSARDRPGPGETQYF. The chain has TRBV20-1 and TRBJ2-5; perhaps D is TRBD1 or TRBD2 (5 bases each). CDR1 and CDR2 from the germline V gene are DFQATT and SNEGSKA (reference sequence). Trimming pared 0 bases from V and 5 bases from J, leaving 16 bases between. This CDR3 is built from 15 residues.

This clonotype has only a few counts. V usage is TRBV5-6 and J usage is TRBJ1-2; D possibly corresponds to TRBD1 (5 bases). The germline V and J ends were trimmed by 3 bases and 4 bases, with 25 bases remaining between them. Germline loops: CDR1 SGHDT, CDR2 YYEEEE. The CDR3 has 18 amino acids. As DNA, the CDR3 is TGTGCCAGCAGCTCGAAGACGGACACCACCAGGTTACTCTATGGCTACACCTTC. Its translation: CASSSKTDTTRLLYGYTF.

This clonotype was seen a few times. This chain connects TRBV10-3 to TRBJ2-1; D might be TRBD1 or TRBD2, each matching 5 bases. CDR1 is ENHRY and CDR2 is SYGVKD in the germline V gene. The CDR3 is 15 amino acids. V was shortened by 0 bases and J by 8 bases, with 14 bases between the two germline ends. Written as DNA, the CDR3 is TGTGCCATCAGTGAGTCGGAGCGGCAGGGCCATGAGCAGTTCTTC. Residues: CAISESERQGHEQFF.

The table lists this clonotype with a few counts. The chain uses TRBV7-2 and TRBJ2-1; 11 nucleotides agree with TRBD2. The germline V gene encodes CDR1 SGHTA and CDR2 FQGNSA. This CDR3 has 15 amino acids. Trimming took 3 bases from V and 8 from J; bases not matched to a gene: 6. The CDR3 nucleotides are TGTGCCAGCAGCTTTAGACTAGCGGGATGGTATGAGCAGTTCTTC. This sequence encodes CASSFRLAGWYEQFF.

The rearrangement links TRBV5-1 to TRBJ2-1; D remains ambiguous. Germline-derived CDR1 and CDR2 are SGHRS and YFSETQ. The CDR3 loop spans 16 amino acids. V lost 0 bases and J 0 bases, leaving 10 bases between the germline ends. CDR3 protein: CASSLAQTRSYNEQFF. The CDR3 region has the DNA TGCGCCAGCAGCTTGGCCCAGACTCGCTCCTACAATGAGCAGTTCTTC.

The chain is built from TRBV2 and TRBJ2-1, with D possibly being TRBD2 (5 bases). The CDR3 spans 11 residues. Trimming removed 6 bases from V and 10 bases from J, with 10 bases in between. CDR1 is SNHLY, CDR2 FYNNEI, per germline. The CDR3: CASRGWREQFF. The CDR3 region has the DNA TGTGCCAGCAGGGGGTGGAGGGAGCAGTTCTTC.

This clonotype turned up a few times. J is TRBJ2-7 and V is TRBV7-8; 8 positions match TRBD2. The CDR3 is 16 residues long. Germline V lookup: CDR1 SGHVS, CDR2 FQNEAQ. With 7 bases clipped from V and 0 bases from J, the junction kept 11 bases outside the gene matches. CDR3 in DNA: TGTGCCAGCACCGCCGGTGGAGGGACTAGCTCCTACGAGCAGTACTTC. Protein: CASTAGGGTSSYEQYF.

The chain recombines TRBV14 with TRBJ2-7; a possible D gene is TRBD2 (5 bases). Germline V CDR1 and CDR2: SGHDN, FVKESK. Deletions cut 2 bases from V and 2 bases from J, with 13 bases between. CDR3 size: 15 residues. DNA for the CDR3: TGTGCCAGCAGCCAAAGAGGGAGTAGCCCCTACGAGCAGTACTTC. Translating it yields CASSQRGSSPYEQYF.

Only a few counts were recorded for this clonotype. V and J are TRBV15 and TRBJ2-4, with 7 bases lining up with TRBD2. With V trimmed by 0 bases and J by 5 bases, 19 bases remained unmatched. This CDR3 has 20 amino acids. Germline V gene sequence: CDR1 LNHNV, CDR2 YYDKDF (reference sequence). The DNA for the CDR3 is TGTGCCACCAGCAGAGATGGTGCTGTGGCGGGAGAAGGGTGGGAAAACATTCAGTACTTC. Protein sequence: CATSRDGAVAGEGWENIQYF.

In this sample, this clonotype turned up many times. V usage is TRBV29-1 and J usage is TRBJ2-5; D is perhaps TRBD1 or TRBD2 (5 bases each). The germline V gene encodes CDR1 SQVTM and CDR2 ANQGSEA. V dropped 7 bases and J dropped 4 bases, with 10 bases sitting between them. This CDR3 contains 11 residues. CDR3 bases: TGCAGCGCCGGGGACGGAGAGACCCAGTACTTC. Translating it yields CSAGDGETQYF.

This clonotype was recorded many times. The V call is TRBV14, the J call TRBJ1-1; no reliable D call. V lost 4 bases and J 0 bases, leaving 3 bases between the germline ends. Per the germline V gene, CDR1 is SGHDN and CDR2 is FVKESK. CDR3 length: 12 residues. CDR3 sequence: CASSPVNTEAFF. The CDR3 DNA reads as TGTGCCAGCAGCCCGGTGAACACTGAAGCTTTCTTT.

This clonotype was seen at least ten times. The chain carries TRBV5-1 and TRBJ2-3; no clear D gene. V lost 2 bases and J lost 2, with 6 bases in between. The CDR3 length is 13 residues. Per germline, CDR1 SGHRS and CDR2 YFSETQ. CDR3 sequence reads: CASSFRATDTQYF. The CDR3 DNA reads TGCGCCAGCAGCTTCCGGGCCACAGATACGCAGTATTTT.

This clonotype was seen a few times. The genes are TRBV5-1 and TRBJ2-7; D ambiguous. From germline, CDR1 is SGHRS and CDR2 YFSETQ. This CDR3 has 13 residues. V lost 5 bases and J lost 2, with 11 bases in between. The CDR3 here is CASRREAPYEQYF. Here the CDR3 DNA reads TGCGCCAGCAGGAGAGAGGCCCCCTACGAGCAGTACTTC.